Below are 26 T cell receptor beta chains sequenced from a single sample in a study of blood T cell repertoires in COVID-19. The method was immunoSEQ multiplex PCR; TCRdb's version includes in-frame clones alone and lacks a portion of them. The table shows about 86,000 clones, with around four fifths occurring only once. The specimen sequenced was peripheral blood. The receptor set was obtained from a man aged 45 to 65 with acute or convalescent COVID-19.

V usage is TRBV7-9 and J usage is TRBJ2-2; the D is unclear. Per germline, CDR1 SEHNR and CDR2 FQNEAQ (reference sequence). Trimming removed 8 bases from V and 5 bases from J, with 9 bases in between. The CDR3 sequence is 12 residues long. For the CDR3, the DNA is TGTGCCAGCGGTACCGGGACCGGGGAGCTGTTTTTT. Residues: CASGTGTGELFF. Full variable domain (rest looked up from reference TRBV7-9 and TRBJ2-2): DTGVSQNPRHKITKRGQNVTFRCDPISEHNRLYWYRQTLGQGPEFLTYFQNEAQLEKSRLLSDRFSAERPKGSFSTLEIQRTEQGDSAMYLCASGTGTGELFFGEGSRLTVL.

The CDR3 reads CASSATGRTGELFF. CDR3 bases: TGTGCCAGCAGTGCGACAGGGAGAACCGGGGAGCTGTTTTTT. The chain combines TRBV2 with TRBJ2-2, with TRBD1 matching 7 bases. Germline trimming cut 4 bases from V and 5 bases from J; bases unmatched to any gene: 4. Germline V gene data show CDR1 as SNHLY and CDR2 as FYNNEI. The CDR3 is 14 residues long.

Points on this clone: Other nucleotide sequences from this sample produce the same CDR3. V gene TRBV10-1 combines with J gene TRBJ1-1; 11 bases agree with TRBD1. Germline V gene data show CDR1 as WNHNN and CDR2 as SYGVQD (reference sequence). The CDR3 consists of 14 residues. J gave up 4 bases and V 4 bases, and 2 bases lay outside the gene matches. This CDR3 is CASSGGTGGTEAFF. In DNA, the CDR3 is TGCGCCAGCAGTGGAGGGACAGGGGGCACTGAAGCTTTCTTT.

The chain joins TRBV19 to TRBJ2-3, with TRBD2 matching 15 bases. The junction had 5 bases not matched to a gene; V was cut back by 3 bases and J by 1 base. The CDR3 is 18 amino acids. Germline values: CDR1 LNHDA, CDR2 SQIVND (reference sequence). Here the CDR3 DNA reads TGTGCCAGTAGTATTTCCAGGACTAGCGGGAGGGGCACAGATACGCAGTATTTT. It is translated as CASSISRTSGRGTDTQYF.

The chain recombines TRBV2 with TRBJ1-2; D unresolved. Germline CDR1 reads SNHLY; CDR2 reads FYNNEI. Trimming took 4 bases from V and 2 from J, leaving 8 bases between them. The CDR3 runs 13 residues. CDR3 nucleotides: TGTGCCAGCAGTGTACCCGGGAACTATGGCTACACCTTC. This translates into CASSVPGNYGYTF.

The gene calls are TRBV7-9 and TRBJ2-1; 9 bases agree with TRBD2. Germline CDR1 reads SEHNR; CDR2 reads FQNEAQ (reference sequence). V dropped 10 bases and J dropped 7; count of bases not matched to a gene: 8. This CDR3 contains 13 residues. The CDR3 bases are TGTGCCACCCCGCTAGCGGGACCGAATGAGCAGTTCTTC. Amino acid sequence: CATPLAGPNEQFF.

The V call is TRBV18, the J call TRBJ2-1; the match to TRBD2 covers 8 bases. Germline-derived CDR1 and CDR2 are KGHSH and LQKENI. The CDR3 length is 17 residues. V gave up 0 bases and J gave up 2 bases; unmatched junction bases: 6. CDR3 DNA sequence: TGTGCCAGCTCACCACCCCATAGCGGGGCCGCCTACAATGAGCAGTTCTTC. Translation gives CASSPPHSGAAYNEQFF.

This chain links TRBV6-2 or TRBV6-3 with TRBJ2-1; 11 positions match TRBD1. The CDR3 loop spans 17 amino acids. The germline V gene has CDR1 MNHEY and CDR2 SVGEGT. The junction had 10 bases not matched to a gene; V was cut back by 5 bases and J by 4 bases. The CDR3: CASSNLIGQGAYNEQFF. CDR3 sequence (DNA): TGTGCCAGCAGTAACCTGATAGGACAGGGGGCGTACAATGAGCAGTTCTTC.

The rearrangement joins TRBV18 to TRBJ1-6; TRBD1 aligns across 10 bases. V shed 3 bases, J shed 13 bases, and the junction held 6 bases outside the gene matches. CDR1 and CDR2 (germline): KGHSH, LQKENI. CDR3 length: 14 residues. In DNA form, the CDR3 reads TGTGCCAGCTCACCGGGACAGGGGTTAAGTCCCCTCCACTTT. Amino acids: CASSPGQGLSPLHF.

The gene calls are TRBV4-3 and TRBJ1-2, with 8 bases fitting TRBD1. The CDR3 totals 14 residues. The V gene end was trimmed by 1 base and the J gene end by 8 bases; junction bases not matched to a gene: 6. Germline V gene sequence: CDR1 LGHNA, CDR2 YSLEER. The chain's CDR3 is CASSQVDRGRGYTF. The CDR3 nucleotides are TGCGCCAGCAGCCAAGTCGACAGGGGTAGAGGCTACACCTTC.

This clone turned up a few times. The chain employs TRBV15 and TRBJ2-7; maybe TRBD2 (6 bases). The CDR3 runs 15 residues. The V gene's germline CDR1 is LNHNV and CDR2 YYDKDF (reference sequence). Trimming pared 0 bases from V and 6 bases from J, leaving 15 bases between. CDR3 in DNA: TGTGCCACCAGCAGAGATAGGGCGGGAACTCTCGAGCAGTACTTC. Translating gives CATSRDRAGTLEQYF.

The chain links TRBV10-3 to TRBJ2-2; no firm D call. The CDR3 contains 14 residues. V lost 2 bases, J lost 4 bases, and 8 bases lay in between. Germline V gene sequence: CDR1 ENHRY, CDR2 SYGVKD. The CDR3 region is CAISETQSTGELFF. The CDR3, as DNA: TGTGCCATCAGTGAGACCCAGTCCACCGGGGAGCTGTTTTTT.

The V gene is TRBV15, the J gene TRBJ2-1; D not certain. Germline V gene data show CDR1 as LNHNV and CDR2 as YYDKDF (reference sequence). This CDR3 comprises 12 residues. Trimming pared 0 bases from V and 10 bases from J, leaving 7 bases between. This CDR3 reads CATSRDSREQFF. The CDR3 region has the DNA TGTGCCACCAGCAGAGATTCGCGCGAGCAGTTCTTC.

The chain carries TRBV12-3 or TRBV12-4 and TRBJ1-2; D may be TRBD1 (6 bases). The CDR3 consists of 12 residues. Deletions cut 3 bases from V and 6 bases from J, with 8 bases between. The DNA of the CDR3 is TGTGCCAGCAGTTTGGCAGGGGATGGCTACACCTTC. Protein product: CASSLAGDGYTF.

V usage is TRBV30 and J usage is TRBJ2-4; 8 nucleotides agree with TRBD1. V shed 3 bases and J 7 bases; nucleotides not matched to a gene: 5. The germline V gene has CDR1 GTSNPN and CDR2 SVGIG (reference sequence). This CDR3 contains 13 residues. CDR3 sequence: CAWRAGGANIQYF. The CDR3 DNA follows: TGTGCCTGGAGGGCAGGGGGCGCGAACATTCAGTACTTC.

The chain joins TRBV18 to TRBJ1-1; a weak D match, TRBD1 (5 bases). V shed 3 bases and J shed 7 bases, with 12 bases lying between them. The CDR3 consists of 13 residues. Germline loops: CDR1 KGHSH, CDR2 LQKENI. The CDR3 sequence: CASSPYQGLEAFF. DNA of the CDR3: TGTGCCAGCTCACCCTACCAGGGCCTTGAAGCTTTCTTT.

This clone was seen a few times. The chain couples TRBV3-1 (or the pseudogene TRBV3-2) to TRBJ1-1; D gene unclear. V was cut by 3 bases and J by 4 bases, with 6 bases left in between. CDR1 and CDR2 (germline): LGHDT, YNNKEL (reference sequence). This CDR3 spans 12 amino acids. The CDR3 DNA is TGTGCCAGCAGCCAGGGAGGCACTGAAGCTTTCTTT. Amino acids: CASSQGGTEAFF.

This chain uses TRBV4-3 with TRBJ1-5; D possibly corresponds to TRBD1 (6 bases). This CDR3 has 13 amino acids. V gave up 4 bases and J gave up 4 bases, with 8 bases separating them. The germline V gene has CDR1 LGHNA and CDR2 YSLEER. The CDR3 region is CASSPQGNQPQHF. The CDR3, as DNA: TGCGCCAGCAGCCCCCAGGGGAATCAGCCCCAGCATTTT.

This chain connects TRBV27 to TRBJ2-5; 7 nucleotides align to TRBD2. The germline gives CDR1 MNHEY, CDR2 SMNVEV (reference sequence). This CDR3 spans 15 amino acids. V shed 6 bases, J shed 5 bases, and the junction held 12 bases outside the gene matches. CDR3 sequence: CASRPRGGGLETQYF. CDR3 coding DNA: TGTGCCAGCAGGCCCCGCGGGGGAGGGCTGGAGACCCAGTACTTC.

In its sample, this clone was seen a few times. V gene TRBV6-5 combines with J gene TRBJ1-6, with D possibly TRBD1 on 6 matching bases. The CDR3 extends over 15 amino acids. The germline gives CDR1 MNHEY, CDR2 SVGAGI. The V end was cut by 4 bases, the J end by 0 bases, with 7 bases between. CDR3 bases: TGTGCCAGCAGTTCGGACAGCTCCTATAATTCACCCCTCCACTTT. Protein sequence: CASSSDSSYNSPLHF.

The rearrangement joins TRBV19 to TRBJ2-1; weak D call: TRBD2 (7 bases). Germline V CDR1 and CDR2: LNHDA, SQIVND (reference sequence). This CDR3 has 15 amino acids. With 3 bases removed from V and 3 bases from J, the gap between germline ends came to 12 bases. The CDR3 region has the DNA TGTGCCAGTAGTATGAGGGGAGGGGGCTACAATGAGCAGTTCTTC. It translates to CASSMRGGGYNEQFF.

The chain links TRBV9 to TRBJ1-1; tentatively, D is TRBD1 (5 bases). CDR1 and CDR2 from the germline V gene are SGDLS and YYNGEE. The length of the CDR3 is 16 residues. V was shortened by 0 bases and J by 4 bases, with 16 bases between the two germline ends. The CDR3 is CASSVGDFSRGTEAFF. CDR3 DNA: TGTGCCAGCAGCGTAGGGGACTTTTCACGGGGCACTGAAGCTTTCTTT.

This clone has a single count. The J gene is TRBJ2-7, the V gene TRBV6-6, with 8 bases fitting TRBD2. The CDR3 is 13 residues long. V trimming: 7 bases; J trimming: 2 bases; junction bases outside the gene matches: 4. Germline CDR1 MNHNY, CDR2 SVGAGI (reference sequence). CDR3 coding DNA: TGTGCCAGCACGGCTAGCGGGCCCTACGAGCAGTACTTC. Residues: CASTASGPYEQYF.

This clone has only one observation. The J gene is TRBJ2-1, the V gene TRBV7-3; D possibly corresponds to TRBD2 (6 bases). The CDR3 spans 13 residues. V gave up 5 bases and J gave up 7 bases, with 12 bases separating them. In germline, CDR1 is SGHTA, CDR2 FQGTGA. The CDR3 bases are TGTGCCAGCAGCCACGGAGGGAGGAATGAGCAGTTCTTC. Its translation is CASSHGGRNEQFF.

This chain links TRBV10-3 with TRBJ1-5; 7 bases fit TRBD1. Germline V gene data show CDR1 as ENHRY and CDR2 as SYGVKD. The CDR3 runs 15 residues. The trim removed 0 bases at V and 7 bases at J, leaving 6 bases unmatched. Here the CDR3 reads CAISESGQAGQPQHF. The CDR3, as DNA: TGTGCCATCAGTGAGTCCGGACAGGCTGGGCAGCCCCAGCATTTT.

The rearrangement links TRBV29-1 to TRBJ2-1; 9 nucleotides match TRBD1. Germline V CDR1 and CDR2: SQVTM, ANQGSEA. The CDR3 covers 13 residues. V lost 6 bases to trimming and J lost 3 bases; unmatched junction nucleotides: 3. The CDR3 DNA sequence: TGCAGCGTGGACAGGGGAAACTACAATGAGCAGTTCTTC. It translates to CSVDRGNYNEQFF.